This T cell receptor (beta chain) was found in a study of T-cell memory formation after mild COVID-19. Study-level results: A subset of responding clones appeared in pre-infection memory, suggesting cross-reactive memory joined.

From the 5' RACE reads, TCRdb called clonotypes with MiXCR, one entry per CDR3 protein. The sample includes some 150,000 distinct CDR3 sequences, roughly 19% seen only once; the top ten take about 2.3%. This clonotype was observed a handful of times. Its antigen is still unknown. The CDR3 runs to 15 residues. With 0 bases removed from V and 2 bases from J, the gap between germline ends came to 12 bases. Germline V lookup: CDR1 DFQATT, CDR2 SNEGSKA (reference sequence). This TCR derives from an adult woman who had mild COVID-19 (a few samples of this study predate the infection). Cell type and time point are not known. Input material: PBMCs or a T cell subset sorted from them (not recorded which). The rearrangement uses TRBV20-1 and TRBJ2-3; D gene uncertain. The CDR3 sequence: CSARDAAVATDTQYF. DNA of the CDR3: TGCAGTGCTAGAGATGCGGCGGTGGCCACAGATACGCAGTATTTT.